This passage covers 32 T cell receptor beta chains from one sample sequenced in a study of blood T cell repertoires in COVID-19. Clones were sequenced by immunoSEQ multiplex PCR, and TCRdb holds only the in-frame ones, with some missing. The data hold over 200,000 clones, with about 89% observed a single time. The sequenced material came from PBMCs or T cells enriched from blood (not recorded which). These receptor sequences come from a man aged 35-49 years who had recovered from COVID-19.

This clone was detected once. The chain is built from TRBV7-9 and TRBJ2-5; 7 bases fit TRBD1. After removal of 1 base from V and 2 bases from J, the junction contained 10 bases not matched to a gene. CDR3 length: 17 amino acids. Germline V gene sequence: CDR1 SEHNR, CDR2 FQNEAQ (reference sequence). CDR3 in DNA: TGTGCCAGCAGCTTAGGGAGAATACAGGGGACACAAGAGACCCAGTACTTC. It translates to CASSLGRIQGTQETQYF.

The rearrangement links TRBV6-6 to TRBJ1-5; D uncertain. Trimming pared 2 bases from V and 0 bases from J, leaving 11 bases between. This CDR3 is built from 16 residues. The V gene's germline CDR1 is MNHNY and CDR2 SVGAGI (reference sequence). In DNA form, the CDR3 reads TGTGCCAGCAGTTACGACTACGGAGATAGCAATCAGCCCCAGCATTTT. It specifies CASSYDYGDSNQPQHF.

The chain couples TRBV7-2 to TRBJ1-1, with 8 positions matching TRBD1. The CDR3 is made up of 14 amino acids. CDR1 is SGHTA and CDR2 is FQGNSA in the germline V gene. V lost 5 bases and J lost 1; bases outside the gene matches: 3. The CDR3 DNA sequence: TGTGCCAGCAGCCCGGACAGGGCGAACACTGAAGCTTTCTTT. It specifies CASSPDRANTEAFF.

This chain links TRBV5-6 with TRBJ1-6; D remains unclear. The V gene lost 4 bases and the J gene lost 10 bases, with 15 bases spanning the gap. CDR1 is SGHDT, CDR2 YYEEEE, per germline. The CDR3 sequence is 14 residues long. The CDR3 region has the DNA TGTGCCAGCAGCCCGCCGCGATGGGAGTCACCCCTCCACTTT. Translated, it gives CASSPPRWESPLHF.

This rearrangement joins TRBV9 to TRBJ1-5; tentatively, D is TRBD1 (5 bases). Looked up from germline, CDR1 is SGDLS and CDR2 is YYNGEE. CDR3 length equals 15 residues. V dropped 2 bases and J dropped 0 bases, with 9 bases sitting between them. Here the CDR3 reads CASSVGGYSNQPQHF. CDR3 in DNA: TGTGCCAGCAGCGTCGGGGGGTATAGCAATCAGCCCCAGCATTTT.

This chain joins TRBV5-1 and TRBJ2-7; 12 bases are a match to TRBD2. V lost 4 bases to trimming and J lost 4 bases; unmatched junction nucleotides: 3. This CDR3 contains 14 residues. CDR1 is SGHRS and CDR2 is YFSETQ in the germline V gene. CDR3: CASSRTSGTYEQYF. DNA of the CDR3: TGCGCCAGCAGCCGGACTAGCGGGACTTACGAGCAGTACTTC.

V usage is TRBV10-2 and J usage is TRBJ1-5; a possible D gene is TRBD1 (5 bases). The CDR3 loop spans 12 amino acids. CDR1 and CDR2 from the germline V gene are WSHSY and SAAADI. Trimming shortened V by 8 bases and J by 6 bases, and 11 bases separated the two germline ends. CDR3 bases: TGCGCCAGCCAGGTGGGGGGTCAGCCCCAGCATTTT. Protein sequence: CASQVGGQPQHF.

This chain joins TRBV27 and TRBJ1-4; TRBD1 might be the D (5 bases). Germline CDR1 reads MNHEY; CDR2 reads SMNVEV (reference sequence). This CDR3 contains 15 residues. The germline V and J ends were trimmed by 3 bases and 4 bases, with 12 bases remaining between them. The CDR3 loop is CASSFIGGHNEKLFF. The CDR3 region has the DNA TGTGCCAGCAGTTTTATCGGGGGTCATAATGAAAAACTGTTTTTT.

V and J are TRBV19 and TRBJ2-7, with a possible D match to TRBD1 (5 bases). Germline CDR1 is LNHDA and CDR2 is SQIVND (reference sequence). The CDR3 loop spans 13 amino acids. V was trimmed by 3 bases and J by 3 bases, leaving 9 bases between them. The CDR3 nucleotides are TGTGCCAGTAGTATGGGGCGGTACTACGAGCAGTACTTC. It specifies CASSMGRYYEQYF. Full variable domain (remainder filled in from reference TRBV19 and TRBJ2-7): DGGITQSPKYLFRKEGQNVTLSCEQNLNHDAMYWYRQDPGQGLRLIYYSQIVNDFQKGDIAEGYSVSREKKESFPLTVTSAQKNPTAFYLCASSMGRYYEQYFGPGTRLTVT.

V gene TRBV18 combines with J gene TRBJ2-7; TRBD2 might be the D (6 bases). V shed 2 bases and J shed 6 bases, with 17 bases lying between them. The germline V gene encodes CDR1 KGHSH and CDR2 LQKENI. The CDR3 runs 15 residues. CDR3 coding DNA: TGTGCCAGCTCACCAGGACTAATGAGAAGTTCCGAGCAGTACTTC. It is translated as CASSPGLMRSSEQYF.

V is TRBV4-1 and J is TRBJ1-1; D is uncertain. The germline V and J ends were trimmed by 1 base and 1 base, with 13 bases remaining between them. CDR3 length: 16 residues. Germline CDR1 reads MGHRA; CDR2 reads YSYEKL. CDR3: CASSQVLSRGNTEAFF. The CDR3 DNA follows: TGCGCCAGCAGCCAAGTGTTGTCCAGAGGGAACACTGAAGCTTTCTTT.

V usage is TRBV5-1 and J usage is TRBJ2-3; 9 nucleotides line up with TRBD2. CDR3 length: 15 residues. V shed 0 bases, J shed 6 bases, and the junction held 5 bases outside the gene matches. Germline V gene lookup returns CDR1 SGHRS and CDR2 YFSETQ. In nucleotides, the CDR3 is TGCGCCAGCAGCTTGGTTAGCGGGAGCGAGGATACGCAGTATTTT. As protein: CASSLVSGSEDTQYF.

V usage is TRBV27 and J usage is TRBJ1-2; D is perhaps TRBD1 (6 bases). This CDR3 has 14 amino acids. Trimming removed 6 bases at V and 4 bases at J, with 15 bases between. Germline CDR1 reads MNHEY; CDR2 reads SMNVEV (reference sequence). CDR3 DNA sequence: TGTGCCAGCAGCCCCATAACAGGGAGCTATGGCTACACCTTC. This gives the protein CASSPITGSYGYTF.

The chain joins TRBV6-5 to TRBJ1-2; the D gene is possibly TRBD1 (5 bases). In germline, CDR1 is MNHEY, CDR2 SVGAGI. The CDR3 extends over 15 amino acids. Trimming shortened V by 4 bases and J by 0 bases, and 12 bases separated the two germline ends. CDR3 protein: CASSWGGTANYGYTF. As DNA, the CDR3 is TGTGCCAGCAGTTGGGGGGGGACCGCTAACTATGGCTACACCTTC.

A single count supports this clone. The chain employs TRBV11-3 and TRBJ1-6; D is undetermined. V was trimmed by 2 bases and J by 8 bases, leaving 16 bases between them. The CDR3 length is 16 residues. CDR1 is SGHNT and CDR2 is YENEEA in the germline V gene. The chain's CDR3 is CASSLSFGEGHSPLHF. The CDR3 DNA sequence: TGTGCCAGCAGCTTATCTTTCGGGGAGGGTCATTCACCCCTCCACTTT.

The V call is TRBV28, the J call TRBJ2-7, with 10 bases aligning to TRBD2. Looked up from germline, CDR1 is MDHEN and CDR2 is SYDVKM. The V segment lost 3 bases and the J segment 4 bases; nucleotides outside the gene matches: 3. The CDR3 has 14 amino acids. This CDR3 reads CASSFASGSYEQYF. In DNA, the CDR3 is TGTGCCAGCAGTTTTGCTAGCGGGAGTTACGAGCAGTACTTC.

The chain carries TRBV7-9 and TRBJ1-3; D is undetermined. The CDR3 runs to 17 residues. The germline CDR1 and CDR2 sequences are SEHNR and FQNEAQ (reference sequence). Trimming cost V 5 bases and J 0 bases, with 17 bases left between them. The CDR3 region is CASSRLYSDYSGNTIYF. In DNA, the CDR3 is TGTGCCAGCAGCCGCCTATACAGTGACTACTCTGGAAACACCATATATTTT.

This clone has just one count. The rearrangement links TRBV3-1 (or the pseudogene TRBV3-2) to TRBJ2-3; D gene uncertain. Trimming pared 1 base from V and 7 bases from J, leaving 9 bases between. Germline CDR1 reads LGHDT; CDR2 reads YNNKEL (reference sequence). This CDR3 spans 13 amino acids. This CDR3 is CASSQGERNTQYF. CDR3 nucleotide sequence: TGTGCCAGCAGCCAAGGAGAGCGTAATACGCAGTATTTT.

This chain joins TRBV5-4 and TRBJ2-2, with D maybe TRBD1 (6 bases). CDR1 SGHNT and CDR2 YYREEE come from the germline V gene (reference sequence). The V gene lost 4 bases and the J gene lost 4 bases, with 17 bases spanning the gap. The length of the CDR3 is 16 residues. The CDR3 loop is CASSPGTPRSTGELFF. CDR3 in DNA: TGTGCCAGCAGCCCGGGGACACCTCGGAGCACCGGGGAGCTGTTTTTT. Supplemented by reference TRBV5-4 and TRBJ2-2, the full variable domain reads ETGVTQSPTHLIKTRGQQVTLRCSSQSGHNTVSWYQQALGQGPQFIFQYYREEENGRGNFPPRFSGLQFPNYSSELNVNALELDDSALYLCASSPGTPRSTGELFFGEGSRLTVL.

This clone was observed a single time. The J gene is TRBJ1-2, the V gene TRBV6-5, with 7 positions matching TRBD1. Germline V gene lookup returns CDR1 MNHEY and CDR2 SVGAGI. V lost 7 bases, J lost 2 bases, and 7 bases stayed unmatched. The CDR3 runs 14 residues. CDR3 sequence (DNA): TGTGCCAGCATTACCGGGACAGCCAACTATGGCTACACCTTC. The encoded protein is CASITGTANYGYTF.

CDR3 sequence: CASSSTGLAGSLRSYNEQFF. CDR3 nucleotide sequence: TGTGCCAGCAGCTCGACTGGACTAGCGGGGAGTCTTCGGTCCTACAATGAGCAGTTCTTC. The V and J genes are TRBV7-3 and TRBJ2-1; 12 bases are a match to TRBD2. The J segment lost 1 base and the V segment lost 4 bases, leaving 14 bases of the junction unmatched. CDR3 length equals 20 residues. CDR1 is SGHTA and CDR2 is FQGTGA in the germline V gene.

The chain couples TRBV4-1 to TRBJ1-1, with D perhaps TRBD1 (6 bases). The germline CDR1 and CDR2 sequences are MGHRA and YSYEKL. CDR3 length equals 14 residues. V was cut by 6 bases and J by 0 bases, with 11 bases left in between. In nucleotides, the CDR3 is TGCGCCAGCAGGACACAGGGAATGAACACTGAAGCTTTCTTT. Translation gives CASRTQGMNTEAFF.

V and J are TRBV7-2 and TRBJ2-3, with 7 positions matching TRBD2. Germline CDR1 is SGHTA and CDR2 is FQGNSA. The CDR3 is 15 residues long. The J segment lost 1 base and the V segment lost 1 base, leaving 2 bases of the junction unmatched. CDR3 protein: CASSLERGGTDTQYF. The CDR3 nucleotides are TGTGCCAGCAGCTTAGAGCGGGGAGGCACAGATACGCAGTATTTT. Combining the CDR3 with reference TRBV7-2 and TRBJ2-3 gives the whole variable domain GAGVSQSPSNKVTEKGKDVELRCDPISGHTALYWYRQSLGQGLEFLIYFQGNSAPDKSGLPSDRFSAERTGGSVSTLTIQRTQQEDSAVYLCASSLERGGTDTQYFGPGTRLTVL.

The chain recombines TRBV5-1 with TRBJ2-7, with 7 nucleotides matching TRBD1. The trim removed 2 bases at V and 2 bases at J, leaving 4 bases unmatched. The CDR3 has 14 amino acids. The germline CDR1 and CDR2 sequences are SGHRS and YFSETQ. CDR3 sequence reads: CASSFRQGPYEQYF. The CDR3 bases are TGCGCCAGCAGCTTCAGACAGGGTCCCTACGAGCAGTACTTC.

This chain uses TRBV13 with TRBJ1-1; 8 bases fit TRBD1. The junction had 6 bases not matched to a gene; V was cut back by 4 bases and J by 5 bases. Per the germline V gene, CDR1 is PRHDT and CDR2 is FYEKMQ (reference sequence). The CDR3 length is 14 residues. This chain's CDR3 is CASSSQGARTEAFF. The CDR3 coding sequence is TGTGCCAGCAGCTCCCAGGGGGCTCGGACTGAAGCTTTCTTT.

J is TRBJ2-3 and V is TRBV5-6; maybe TRBD2 (5 bases). The V gene's germline CDR1 is SGHDT and CDR2 YYEEEE. The CDR3 is 13 residues long. V was trimmed by 5 bases and J by 7 bases, leaving 14 bases between them. Written as DNA, the CDR3 is TGTGCCAGCAGTTTGTCTAGCAGTAATACGCAGTATTTT. Its protein product is CASSLSSSNTQYF.

The rearrangement links TRBV4-2 to TRBJ2-5, with TRBD1 identical over 8 bases. The J segment lost 4 bases and the V segment lost 0 bases, leaving 10 bases of the junction unmatched. The CDR3 runs 17 residues. Germline V gene lookup returns CDR1 LGHNA and CDR2 YNFKEQ. The CDR3 sequence is CASSQEVGRGLRETQYF. The DNA of the CDR3 is TGTGCCAGCAGCCAAGAGGTGGGCAGGGGGCTTCGAGAGACCCAGTACTTC.

This chain links TRBV28 with TRBJ1-5, with TRBD1 matching 11 bases. Germline CDR1 is MDHEN and CDR2 is SYDVKM. This CDR3 contains 17 residues. V was pared by 5 bases and J by 3 bases, with 9 bases of the junction left unmatched. The chain's CDR3 is CASSLGQGAALNQPQHF. CDR3 nucleotides: TGTGCCAGCAGTCTTGGACAGGGGGCGGCCCTCAATCAGCCCCAGCATTTT.

This clone was observed once. V and J are TRBV9 and TRBJ2-5; perhaps TRBD2 as D (6 bases). Germline assignment: CDR1 SGDLS and CDR2 YYNGEE. The CDR3 is made up of 15 amino acids. Trimming removed 2 bases from V and 1 base from J, with 12 bases in between. The CDR3 here is CASSVSLGGQETQYF. In nucleotides, the CDR3 is TGTGCCAGCAGCGTTTCCCTGGGGGGCCAAGAGACCCAGTACTTC.

The V call is TRBV24-1, the J call TRBJ1-5, with 9 nucleotides matching TRBD1. Germline-derived CDR1 and CDR2 are KGHDR and SFDVKD. The junction had 6 bases not matched to a gene; V was cut back by 7 bases and J by 3 bases. The CDR3 extends over 15 amino acids. CDR3 region: CATRGTGSFNQPQHF. As DNA, the CDR3 is TGTGCCACCAGAGGGACAGGGAGCTTCAATCAGCCCCAGCATTTT.

The chain links TRBV5-4 to TRBJ2-3; D not resolved. The ends were cut back, 1 base at V and 4 bases at J, with 4 bases in the middle. This CDR3 region has 12 residues. The germline V gene has CDR1 SGHNT and CDR2 YYREEE (reference sequence). The CDR3 sequence: CASSLTADTQYF. The CDR3 region has the DNA TGTGCCAGCAGCTTGACAGCAGATACGCAGTATTTT.

This CDR3 reads CASSLARGRSDTQYF. The CDR3 coding sequence is TGTGCCAGCAGCTTAGCAAGAGGGCGTTCAGATACGCAGTATTTT. The chain is built from TRBV11-2 and TRBJ2-3; D is possibly TRBD2 (5 bases). From germline, CDR1 is SGHAT and CDR2 FQNNGV. The CDR3 loop spans 15 amino acids. The V gene lost 1 base and the J gene lost 4 bases, with 12 bases spanning the gap.